This TCR beta chain was documented in a study of blood T cell repertoires in COVID-19. The wider study: COVID-19 samples collected from the United States, Italy and Spain covered acute and convalescent phases. Sources were T cells, B-cell-depleted T cells, or PBMCs; the material itself was cDNA or gDNA.

The length of the CDR3 is 11 residues. V was clipped by 6 bases and J by 4 bases, with 5 bases between them. Germline values: CDR1 SGHDT, CDR2 YYEEEE. Original processing methods: From reference gene primer amplification, estimates of nucleated cell counts were derived. Clones were read by immunoSEQ multiplex PCR, and TCRdb kept only the in-frame ones, dropping some. The V and J calls and clone size are taken from that table; D and trimming were inferred from the DNA. The table has about 310,000 clones, roughly 91% seen once; the top ten hold 1%. The chain employs TRBV5-6 and TRBJ2-1; D unclear. The specimen sequenced was peripheral blood. This clonotype originated in a man in his fifties or sixties with active or convalescent COVID-19. The CDR3 bases are TGTGCCAGCACCAATTACAATGAGCAGTTCTTC. Translating gives CASTNYNEQFF.